What follows are 10 T cell receptor beta chains derived from one specimen sequenced in a study of radiotherapy plus CTLA-4 blockade in lung cancer. Sequencing was performed with immunoSEQ multiplex PCR; in TCRdb, only in-frame clones are kept and a portion is missing. The data show about 43,000 clones, about 67% seen once. The sequenced sample was peripheral blood, obtained from a patient treated with radiotherapy plus ipilimumab. Receptors originate from a human donor with non-small cell lung cancer who had a partial response to radiotherapy plus ipilimumab.

This clone was seen once. The chain links TRBV19 to TRBJ2-5; maybe TRBD2 (6 bases). The CDR3 loop spans 13 amino acids. CDR1 is LNHDA and CDR2 is SQIVND in the germline V gene (reference sequence). Trimming took off 9 bases at V and 4 bases at J, with 15 bases between the two ends. CDR3 amino acids: CASRSRGSETQYF. DNA of the CDR3: TGTGCCAGCCGGTCTCGGGGGTCAGAGACCCAGTACTTC. The full variable domain, completed using reference TRBV19 and TRBJ2-5, is DGGITQSPKYLFRKEGQNVTLSCEQNLNHDAMYWYRQDPGQGLRLIYYSQIVNDFQKGDIAEGYSVSREKKESFPLTVTSAQKNPTAFYLCASRSRGSETQYFGPGTRLLVL.

The chain links TRBV18 to TRBJ1-4; tentative D call: TRBD1 (6 bases). CDR1 and CDR2 from the germline V gene are KGHSH and LQKENI. The CDR3 is made up of 13 amino acids. Trimming took 4 bases from V and 8 from J, leaving 11 bases between them. The CDR3 is CASSRQAGEKLFF. In DNA form, the CDR3 reads TGTGCCAGCTCACGACAGGCTGGGGAAAAACTGTTTTTT.

The V and J genes are TRBV5-1 and TRBJ2-3; TRBD2 agrees at 7 bases. The CDR3 spans 15 residues. The junction had 7 bases not matched to a gene; V was cut back by 2 bases and J by 4 bases. Germline V gene lookup returns CDR1 SGHRS and CDR2 YFSETQ. In nucleotides, the CDR3 is TGCGCCAGCAGCTTCCAGGGAGGGGCCCCAGATACGCAGTATTTT. Translated, it gives CASSFQGGAPDTQYF.

The chain employs TRBV6-6 and TRBJ1-2; D might be TRBD1 (6 bases). Germline values: CDR1 MNHNY, CDR2 SVGAGI (reference sequence). The CDR3 is 13 residues long. V was shortened by 6 bases and J by 8 bases, with 16 bases between the two germline ends. The CDR3 bases are TGTGCCAGCAGAAGCAAGTCAGGGGTAGGCTACACCTTC. Its protein product is CASRSKSGVGYTF.

V usage is TRBV19 and J usage is TRBJ1-1; TRBD1 might be the D (5 bases). The length of the CDR3 is 13 residues. Germline V gene sequence: CDR1 LNHDA, CDR2 SQIVND (reference sequence). Trimming shortened V by 10 bases and J by 3 bases, and 15 bases separated the two germline ends. CDR3 loop: CATTERTYTEAFF. The CDR3 DNA is TGTGCCACGACAGAAAGAACCTACACTGAAGCTTTCTTT.

The chain employs TRBV2 and TRBJ2-2; 10 bases map to TRBD2. The CDR3 is 18 amino acids. Germline V CDR1 and CDR2: SNHLY, FYNNEI. V was pared by 0 bases and J by 1 base, with 5 bases of the junction left unmatched. CDR3 residues: CASSEALRLAGNTGELFF. CDR3 coding DNA: TGTGCCAGCAGTGAAGCGCTTCGACTAGCGGGGAACACCGGGGAGCTGTTTTTT. Combining the CDR3 with reference TRBV2 and TRBJ2-2 gives the whole variable domain EPEVTQTPSHQVTQMGQEVILRCVPISNHLYFYWYRQILGQKVEFLVSFYNNEISEKSEIFDDQFSVERPDGSNFTLKIRSTKLEDSAMYFCASSEALRLAGNTGELFFGEGSRLTVL.

The sample holds one count of this clone. The V and J genes are TRBV5-1 and TRBJ2-5, with D unclear. Germline CDR1 SGHRS, CDR2 YFSETQ. This CDR3 spans 13 amino acids. V was pared by 4 bases and J by 2 bases, with 9 bases between. For the CDR3, the DNA is TGCGCCAGCAGCGTGACTCCTCAAGAGACCCAGTACTTC. This encodes CASSVTPQETQYF.

V and J are TRBV5-4 and TRBJ2-3; TRBD2 matches 8 bases. The CDR3 has 17 residues. Per the germline V gene, CDR1 is SGHNT and CDR2 is YYREEE (reference sequence). With 1 base clipped from V and 1 base from J, the junction kept 8 bases outside the gene matches. The DNA for the CDR3 is TGTGCCAGCAGCTTGTCAGCGGGGGAAGGAGGCACAGATACGCAGTATTTT. This encodes CASSLSAGEGGTDTQYF.

CDR3 sequence: CASSVEQGSAGELFF. In DNA form, the CDR3 reads TGTGCCAGCAGCGTAGAGCAGGGATCGGCCGGGGAGCTGTTTTTT. The V call is TRBV9, the J call TRBJ2-2, with a possible D match to TRBD1 (5 bases). Germline V gives CDR1 SGDLS, CDR2 YYNGEE. The CDR3 is made up of 15 amino acids. V dropped 0 bases and J dropped 6 bases, with 12 bases sitting between them. The full variable domain, completed using reference TRBV9 and TRBJ2-2, is DSGVTQTPKHLITATGQRVTLRCSPRSGDLSVYWYQQSLDQGLQFLIQYYNGEERAKGNILERFSAQQFPDLHSELNLSSLELGDSALYFCASSVEQGSAGELFFGEGSRLTVL.

The V call is TRBV18, the J call TRBJ1-2; no reliable D call. V dropped 3 bases and J dropped 9 bases, with 20 bases sitting between them. CDR1 is KGHSH and CDR2 is LQKENI in the germline V gene. This CDR3 contains 15 residues. The CDR3 bases are TGTGCCAGCTCACCCGTAAACACCGGGGTCCGTAGCTACACCTTC. Protein sequence: CASSPVNTGVRSYTF.